These 24 T cell receptor beta chains were all obtained from the same sample, sequenced in a study of T cell responses to AZD1222 COVID-19 vaccine. Sequencing used immunoSEQ multiplex PCR; TCRdb keeps in-frame clones, though not all of them. The repertoire holds roughly 45,000 clones, with 80% to 85% as singletons. The starting material was peripheral blood, obtained 28 days after the second AZD1222 dose. These TCRs come from an adult who received the AZD1222 COVID-19 vaccine.

This clone has just a few counts. The gene calls are TRBV4-2 and TRBJ1-2; D is uncertain. Germline-derived CDR1 and CDR2 are LGHNA and YNFKEQ. V gave up 2 bases and J gave up 5 bases, with 12 bases separating them. The CDR3 contains 14 residues. CDR3 region: CASSQRAAQYGYTF. The DNA of the CDR3 is TGTGCCAGCAGCCAAAGGGCGGCCCAATATGGCTACACCTTC.

This clone was detected once. V usage is TRBV5-6 and J usage is TRBJ1-1; D uncertain. V lost 1 base, J lost 4 bases, and 11 bases lay in between. The germline V gene encodes CDR1 SGHDT and CDR2 YYEEEE. There are 14 residues in the CDR3. CDR3 amino acids: CASSLFPRVTEAFF. The CDR3 coding sequence is TGTGCCAGCAGCTTGTTCCCACGGGTCACTGAAGCTTTCTTT.

The genes are TRBV21-1 and TRBJ1-5; TRBD1 was called by the table and not checked on the DNA. TRBV21-1 is an annotated pseudogene. The CDR3 sequence is 17 residues long. Here the CDR3 DNA reads TGTGCCAGCAGCAAAGTGGACAGGCATTCACGGAGTCAGCCCCAGCATTTT. The encoded protein is CASSKVDRHSRSQPQHF.

V gene TRBV15 combines with J gene TRBJ2-1, with 8 bases identical to TRBD2. V lost 0 bases to trimming and J lost 4 bases; unmatched junction nucleotides: 5. The CDR3 runs to 16 residues. Germline V lookup: CDR1 LNHNV, CDR2 YYDKDF (reference sequence). The CDR3 nucleotides are TGTGCCACCAGCAGAGATAAGGGACTAGTGTACAATGAGCAGTTCTTC. This encodes CATSRDKGLVYNEQFF.

The CDR3 coding sequence is TGTGCCAGCAGCTTGGGATTCAGGACAGATACGCAGTATTTT. This gives the protein CASSLGFRTDTQYF. The chain is built from TRBV5-5 and TRBJ2-3; no reliable D call. The CDR3 contains 14 residues. Germline CDR1 is SGHKS and CDR2 is YYEKEE (reference sequence). V was clipped by 0 bases and J by 3 bases, with 8 bases between them.

The chain has TRBV5-1 and TRBJ1-2; TRBD1 matches at 7 bases. V lost 4 bases, J lost 8 bases, and 14 bases stayed unmatched. The CDR3 runs to 15 residues. Germline V gene sequence: CDR1 SGHRS, CDR2 YFSETQ. The CDR3 loop reads CASSPLRQGTRGYTF. Here the CDR3 DNA reads TGCGCCAGCAGCCCCTTACGACAGGGAACACGGGGCTACACCTTC.

V and J are TRBV19 and TRBJ2-7; D unclear. CDR1 LNHDA and CDR2 SQIVND come from the germline V gene (reference sequence). Trimming shortened V by 0 bases and J by 2 bases, and 8 bases separated the two germline ends. The CDR3 contains 14 residues. In DNA form, the CDR3 reads TGTGCCAGTAGTATAGACGCGGTCACCTACGAGCAGTACTTC. Its translation: CASSIDAVTYEQYF.

The chain has TRBV29-1 and TRBJ2-2; D possibly corresponds to TRBD1 (6 bases). V was trimmed by 4 bases and J by 6 bases, leaving 12 bases between them. There are 13 residues in the CDR3. Germline V gives CDR1 SQVTM, CDR2 ANQGSEA. CDR3 residues: CSVGVGAAGELFF. Here the CDR3 DNA reads TGCAGCGTTGGGGTGGGGGCGGCCGGGGAGCTGTTTTTT.

The chain uses TRBV20-1 and TRBJ2-1, with a weak D call TRBD2 (5 bases). The CDR3 spans 11 residues. Germline CDR1 is DFQATT and CDR2 is SNEGSKA (reference sequence). V was pared by 4 bases and J by 7 bases, with 8 bases between. The CDR3 reads CSATPGNEQFF. The CDR3 coding sequence is TGCAGTGCTACCCCGGGAAATGAGCAGTTCTTC.

The chain recombines TRBV2 with TRBJ1-2, with TRBD1 matching over 7 bases. The CDR3 totals 12 residues. Germline CDR1 SNHLY, CDR2 FYNNEI. Trimming at V came to 4 bases and at J to 8 bases, leaving 4 bases not matched to a gene. CDR3 protein: CASSAGGGGYTF. CDR3 in DNA: TGTGCCAGCAGTGCAGGGGGGGGAGGCTACACCTTC.

Remarks on this clone: One end of the junction is discordant with germline, which a read error may explain. V is TRBV5-5 and J is TRBJ2-2; possibly TRBD1 for D (6 bases). Germline CDR1 is SGHKS and CDR2 is YYEKEE (reference sequence). The CDR3 totals 15 residues. In DNA form, the CDR3 reads TGTGCCAGCAGCTTGGCCGAAGGGACACCGGGGAGCCCCATTTTT. Protein sequence: CASSLAEGTPGSPIF.

The CDR3 DNA sequence: TGTGCCAGCAGATTCCTGTTTCAAAACATTCAGTACTTC. Encoded protein: CASRFLFQNIQYF. The chain recombines TRBV6-5 with TRBJ2-4, with D unclear. Germline CDR1 is MNHEY and CDR2 is SVGAGI. There are 13 residues in the CDR3. V gave up 6 bases and J gave up 5 bases, with 11 bases separating them.

The gene calls are TRBV19 and TRBJ2-5; 8 bases agree with TRBD1. The junction had 21 bases not matched to a gene; V was cut back by 4 bases and J by 2 bases. CDR3 length: 20 amino acids. The germline gives CDR1 LNHDA, CDR2 SQIVND (reference sequence). This CDR3 reads CASSTRTRDRIIHMQETQYF. The DNA of the CDR3 is TGTGCCAGTAGTACGCGAACCCGGGACAGGATAATACATATGCAAGAGACCCAGTACTTC.

V is TRBV4-1 and J is TRBJ1-4; D gene ambiguous. CDR3 length equals 14 residues. The V and J ends lost 0 bases and 6 bases respectively, with 8 bases between them. Germline loops: CDR1 MGHRA, CDR2 YSYEKL. DNA of the CDR3: TGCGCCAGCAGCCAAGACTCCGGGGATGAAAAACTGTTTTTT. Translation: CASSQDSGDEKLFF.

The chain is built from TRBV5-1 and TRBJ2-1, with 8 nucleotides matching TRBD2. This CDR3 has 13 amino acids. CDR1 SGHRS and CDR2 YFSETQ come from the germline V gene. Trimming cost V 10 bases and J 5 bases; bases outside gene matches: 8. In nucleotides, the CDR3 is TGCGCCCGCCGGGGGGGGCGTAACAATGAGCAGTTCTTC. Protein: CARRGGRNNEQFF.

The J gene is TRBJ2-7, the V gene TRBV5-4; a weak D match, TRBD1 (5 bases). This CDR3 is 16 amino acids long. Germline V lookup: CDR1 SGHNT, CDR2 YYREEE (reference sequence). The ends were cut back, 0 bases at V and 5 bases at J, with 18 bases in the middle. CDR3 sequence (DNA): TGTGCCAGCAGCTTGGTTTCCCCCGCAGGGCGTAACGAGCAGTACTTC. Translating it yields CASSLVSPAGRNEQYF. The whole variable domain, filled in from reference TRBV5-4 and TRBJ2-7, reads ETGVTQSPTHLIKTRGQQVTLRCSSQSGHNTVSWYQQALGQGPQFIFQYYREEENGRGNFPPRFSGLQFPNYSSELNVNALELDDSALYLCASSLVSPAGRNEQYFGPGTRLTVT.

Here the CDR3 DNA reads TGTGCCAGCAGCGGAGTGACAGGGGGCTGGGGGGAGACCCAGTACTTC. As protein: CASSGVTGGWGETQYF. V gene TRBV7-2 combines with J gene TRBJ2-5; TRBD1 matches at 10 bases. The germline V gene has CDR1 SGHTA and CDR2 FQGNSA. The CDR3 has 16 residues. J gave up 5 bases and V 5 bases, and 11 bases lay outside the gene matches.

For the CDR3, the DNA is TGTGCCAGCAGTTACCAACAGAGACTTAACACTGAAGCTTTCTTT. Its translation: CASSYQQRLNTEAFF. The V and J genes are TRBV28 and TRBJ1-1; D uncertain. The CDR3 loop spans 15 amino acids. Germline values: CDR1 MDHEN, CDR2 SYDVKM. The germline V and J ends were trimmed by 4 bases and 2 bases, with 14 bases remaining between them.

The gene calls are TRBV2 and TRBJ1-1; no reliable D call. The CDR3 spans 12 residues. CDR1 and CDR2 (germline): SNHLY, FYNNEI. Trimming removed 6 bases at V and 7 bases at J, with 12 bases between. The CDR3 reads CASRFPFLEAFF. Written as DNA, the CDR3 is TGTGCCAGCAGATTCCCTTTCCTTGAAGCTTTCTTT.

The CDR3 loop reads CSVSLGTGGEKLFF. The CDR3 DNA reads as TGCAGCGTTTCGTTAGGGACAGGGGGTGAAAAACTGTTTTTT. The gene calls are TRBV29-1 and TRBJ1-4; 11 bases agree with TRBD1. The junction had 6 bases not matched to a gene; V was cut back by 5 bases and J by 7 bases. The length of the CDR3 is 14 residues. Looked up from germline, CDR1 is SQVTM and CDR2 is ANQGSEA.

This sequence joins TRBV9 and TRBJ1-1, with D uncertain. The CDR3 totals 16 residues. Looked up from germline, CDR1 is SGDLS and CDR2 is YYNGEE. V was shortened by 0 bases and J by 1 base, with 13 bases between the two germline ends. CDR3: CASSVATSTANTEAFF. In DNA form, the CDR3 reads TGTGCCAGCAGCGTAGCTACGAGTACGGCGAACACTGAAGCTTTCTTT. The entire variable domain, with the rest obtained from reference TRBV9 and TRBJ1-1, is as follows: DSGVTQTPKHLITATGQRVTLRCSPRSGDLSVYWYQQSLDQGLQFLIQYYNGEERAKGNILERFSAQQFPDLHSELNLSSLELGDSALYFCASSVATSTANTEAFFGQGTRLTVV.

The chain has TRBV7-9 and TRBJ2-2; D gene uncertain. V lost 0 bases, J lost 2 bases, and 4 bases lay in between. Germline loops: CDR1 SEHNR, CDR2 FQNEAQ (reference sequence). There are 14 residues in the CDR3. CDR3 loop: CASSLATNTGELFF. CDR3 DNA sequence: TGTGCCAGCAGCTTAGCGACTAACACCGGGGAGCTGTTTTTT.

This clone was recorded a few times. The chain links TRBV5-5 to TRBJ1-1; 7 nucleotides align to TRBD1. The ends lost 3 bases at V and 7 bases at J; junction bases unmatched: 12. CDR3 size: 15 residues. The germline V gene has CDR1 SGHKS and CDR2 YYEKEE (reference sequence). CDR3 amino acids: CASSSQGVFVVEAFF. The CDR3 DNA reads as TGTGCCAGCAGCTCGCAGGGGGTTTTCGTGGTTGAAGCTTTCTTT.

V and J are TRBV5-6 and TRBJ1-5, with TRBD1 matching over 7 bases. With 4 bases clipped from V and 4 bases from J, the junction kept 11 bases outside the gene matches. This CDR3 contains 16 residues. The germline V gene encodes CDR1 SGHDT and CDR2 YYEEEE. DNA for the CDR3: TGTGCCAGCAGCAGCTCCCCTACAGGGGTTAATCAGCCCCAGCATTTT. Protein sequence: CASSSSPTGVNQPQHF.